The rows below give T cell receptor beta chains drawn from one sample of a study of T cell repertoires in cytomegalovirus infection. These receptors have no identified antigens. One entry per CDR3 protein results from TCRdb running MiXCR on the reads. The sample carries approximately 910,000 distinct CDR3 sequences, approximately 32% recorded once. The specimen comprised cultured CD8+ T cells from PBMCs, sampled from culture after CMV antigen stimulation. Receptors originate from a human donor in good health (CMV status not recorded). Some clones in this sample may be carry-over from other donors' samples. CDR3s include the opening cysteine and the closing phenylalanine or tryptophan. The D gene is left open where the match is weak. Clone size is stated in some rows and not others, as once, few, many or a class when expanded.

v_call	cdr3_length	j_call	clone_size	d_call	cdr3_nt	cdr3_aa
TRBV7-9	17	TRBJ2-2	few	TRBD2	TGTGCCAGCAGCTTCACTAGCGGGGGGTCGAACACCGGGGAGCTGTTTTTT	CASSFTSGGSNTGELFF
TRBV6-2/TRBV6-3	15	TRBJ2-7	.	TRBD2	TGTGCCAGCAGGAAAGGCGCGGGGGGGTACAATGAGCAGTACTTC	CASRKGAGGYNEQYF
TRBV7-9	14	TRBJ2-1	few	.	TGTGCCAGCAGCTCCCTCGGGACCCAGAATGAGCAGTTCTTC	CASSSLGTQNEQFF
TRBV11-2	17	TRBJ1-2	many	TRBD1	TGTGCCAGCAGCTTTGGGATAGACGACAGGGCTTTCTATGGCTACACCTTC	CASSFGIDDRAFYGYTF
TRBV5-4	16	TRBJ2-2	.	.	TGTGCCAGCAGCTTTTTGGAGCGAACAGGGACCGGGGAGCTGTTTTTT	CASSFLERTGTGELFF
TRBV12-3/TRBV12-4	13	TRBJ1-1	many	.	TGTGCCAGCAGTTTTGGAACAGCCACTGAAGCTTTCTTT	CASSFGTATEAFF
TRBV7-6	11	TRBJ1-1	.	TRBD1	TGTGCCAGCGGGGGGACAGTTGAAGCTTTCTTT	CASGGTVEAFF
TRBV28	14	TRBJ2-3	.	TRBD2	TGTGCCAGCAGTTTGACTAGCGGGTCTGCTACGCAGTATTTT	CASSLTSGSATQYF
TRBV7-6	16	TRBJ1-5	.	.	TGTGCCAGCAGCCCAGGGACTGCTAGCCCCAATCAGCCCCAGCATTTT	CASSPGTASPNQPQHF
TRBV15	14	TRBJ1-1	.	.	TGTGCCACCAGCAGAGAGGAAGGGTTAACTGAAGCTTTCTTT	CATSREEGLTEAFF
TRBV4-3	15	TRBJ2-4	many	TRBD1	TGCGCCAGCAGCTCCGGGACAGGGGGTATGGACATTCAGTACTTC	CASSSGTGGMDIQYF
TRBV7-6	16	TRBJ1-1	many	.	TGTGCCAGCAGCCGGGTCTCCACCCAGTCGAACACTGAAGCTTTCTTT	CASSRVSTQSNTEAFF
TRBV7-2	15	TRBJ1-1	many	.	TGTGCCAGCAGCTTAAGGCGGGGAAAGAACACTGAAGCTTTCTTT	CASSLRRGKNTEAFF
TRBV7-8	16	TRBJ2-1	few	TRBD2	TGTGCCAGCAGCTCCCCTAGGGCGGGGGGTTCAGATGAGCAGTTCTTC	CASSSPRAGGSDEQFF
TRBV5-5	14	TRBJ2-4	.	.	TGTGCCAGCAGGTTACGAGACGGCAAAAACATTCAGTACTTC	CASRLRDGKNIQYF
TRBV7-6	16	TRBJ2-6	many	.	TGTGCCAGCAGCTTAGAGGCGTTCTCTGGGGCCAACGTCCTGACTTTC	CASSLEAFSGANVLTF
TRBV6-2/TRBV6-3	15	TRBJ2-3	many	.	TGTGCCAGCAGACCCCAAGGGGGAGTTACAGATACGCAGTATTTT	CASRPQGGVTDTQYF
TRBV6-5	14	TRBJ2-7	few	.	TGTGCCAGCAGTTCCAGCGCCCTCTCCTACGAGCAGTACTTC	CASSSSALSYEQYF